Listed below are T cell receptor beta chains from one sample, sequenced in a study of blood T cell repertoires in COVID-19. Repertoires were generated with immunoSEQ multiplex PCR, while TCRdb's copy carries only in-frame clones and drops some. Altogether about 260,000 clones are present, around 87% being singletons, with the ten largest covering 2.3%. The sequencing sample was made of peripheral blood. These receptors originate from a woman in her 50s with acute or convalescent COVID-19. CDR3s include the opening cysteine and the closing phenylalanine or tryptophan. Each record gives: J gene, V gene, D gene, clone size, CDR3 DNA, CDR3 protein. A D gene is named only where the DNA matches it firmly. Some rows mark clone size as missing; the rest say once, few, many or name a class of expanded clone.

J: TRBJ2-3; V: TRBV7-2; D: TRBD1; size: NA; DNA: TGTGCCAGCAGCATACAGGGGACGGCAGATACGCAGTATTTT; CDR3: CASSIQGTADTQYF
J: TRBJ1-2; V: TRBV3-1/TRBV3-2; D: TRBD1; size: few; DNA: TGTGCCAGCAGCCAACCTCAGACAGGGGTCGGCTACACCTTC; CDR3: CASSQPQTGVGYTF
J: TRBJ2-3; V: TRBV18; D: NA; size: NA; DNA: TGTGCCAGCTCACCATTTTCGGGAACAGATACGCAGTATTTT; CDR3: CASSPFSGTDTQYF
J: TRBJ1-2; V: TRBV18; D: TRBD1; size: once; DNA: TGTGCCAGCTCACTACGGACAGGGGGTGTCTATGGCTACACCTTC; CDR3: CASSLRTGGVYGYTF
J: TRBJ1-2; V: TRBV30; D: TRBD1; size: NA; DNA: TGTGCCTTTCCCCGGACAGGGCGGAACTATGGCTACACCTTC; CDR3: CAFPRTGRNYGYTF
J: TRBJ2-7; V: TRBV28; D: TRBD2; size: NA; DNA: TGTGCCACCGGGGGGGTTTATAGCGAGCAGTACTTC; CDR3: CATGGVYSEQYF
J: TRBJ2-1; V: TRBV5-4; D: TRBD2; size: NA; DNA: TGTGCCAGCAGCTTCAGCGGGGGGTCCTACAATGAGCAGTTCTTC; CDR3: CASSFSGGSYNEQFF
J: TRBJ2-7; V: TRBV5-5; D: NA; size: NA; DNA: TGTGCCAGCAGCCCCCCTCAACTACCCTACGAGCAGTACTTC; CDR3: CASSPPQLPYEQYF
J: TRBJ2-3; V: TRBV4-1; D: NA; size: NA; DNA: TGCGCCAGCAGCCGGGGCCGGGGGGCGACAGATACGCAGTATTTT; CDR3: CASSRGRGATDTQYF
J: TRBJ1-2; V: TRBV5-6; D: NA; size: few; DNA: TGTGCCAGCAGCTTAGGGACATATGGCTACACCTTC; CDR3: CASSLGTYGYTF
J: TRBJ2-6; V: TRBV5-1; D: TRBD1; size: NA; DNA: TGCGCCAGCAGCCTCGGGACAGGGGGCGCGGGGGCCAACGTCCTGACTTTC; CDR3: CASSLGTGGAGANVLTF
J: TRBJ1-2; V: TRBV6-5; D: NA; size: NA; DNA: TGTGCCAGCAGTCGGGGGGGACTCTATGGCTACACCTTC; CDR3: CASSRGGLYGYTF
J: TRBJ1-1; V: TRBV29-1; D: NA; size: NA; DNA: TGCAGCGCCACCACAGGGAACACTGAAGCTTTCTTT; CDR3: CSATTGNTEAFF
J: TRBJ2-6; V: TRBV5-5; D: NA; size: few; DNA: TGTGCCAGCAGCTTGATCACTGGGGCCAACGTCCTGACTTTC; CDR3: CASSLITGANVLTF
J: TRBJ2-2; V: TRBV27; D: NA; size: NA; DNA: TGTGCCAGCAGTTTCAAAGGACTCCCACCTTTTACCGGGGAGCTGTTTTTT; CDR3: CASSFKGLPPFTGELFF
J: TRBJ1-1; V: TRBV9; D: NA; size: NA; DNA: TGTGCCAGCAGCGTGGGAGCGGGGAACACTGAAGCTTTCTTT; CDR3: CASSVGAGNTEAFF
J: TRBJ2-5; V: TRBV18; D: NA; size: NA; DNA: TGTGCCAGCTCACCACGCAGGTACCAAGAGACCCAGTACTTC; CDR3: CASSPRRYQETQYF
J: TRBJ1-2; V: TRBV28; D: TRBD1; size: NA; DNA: TGTGCCAGCAGTACCCGATTGGGACAGACCTATGGCTACACCTTC; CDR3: CASSTRLGQTYGYTF
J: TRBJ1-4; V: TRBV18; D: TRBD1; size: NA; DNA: TGTGCCAGCTCACGAACAGGGGCAACTAATGAAAAACTGTTTTTT; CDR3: CASSRTGATNEKLFF
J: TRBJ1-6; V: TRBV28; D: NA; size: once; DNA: TGTGCCAGCAGTTTACCAGGCAGCATTAATTCACCCCTCCACTTT; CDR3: CASSLPGSINSPLHF
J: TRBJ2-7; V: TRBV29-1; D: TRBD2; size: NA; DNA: TGCAGCGTTGTCGTTAGCGGGCCCTCCTACGAGCAGTACTTC; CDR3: CSVVVSGPSYEQYF
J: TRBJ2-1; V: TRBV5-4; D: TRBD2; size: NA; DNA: TGTGCCAGCAGCTCAGGGACTAGCAGGTACAATGAGCAGTTCTTC; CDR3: CASSSGTSRYNEQFF
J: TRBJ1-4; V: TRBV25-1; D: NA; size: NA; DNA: TGTGCCAGCAGTGAATCCCGGGGTCGAGAAAAACTGTTTTTT; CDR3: CASSESRGREKLFF
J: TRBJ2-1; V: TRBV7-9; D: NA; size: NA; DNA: TGTGCCAGCAGCTTAAGGGTGGGAGCGGACAATGAGCAGTTCTTC; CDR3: CASSLRVGADNEQFF
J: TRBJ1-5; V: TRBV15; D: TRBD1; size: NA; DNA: TGTGCCACCAGCGACCGGGACAGGCTCTATAGCAATCAGCCCCAGCATTTT; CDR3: CATSDRDRLYSNQPQHF
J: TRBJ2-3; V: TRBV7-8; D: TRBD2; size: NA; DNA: TGTGCCAGCAGCTTAGAGCTAGCGGGGCACACAGATACGCAGTATTTT; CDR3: CASSLELAGHTDTQYF
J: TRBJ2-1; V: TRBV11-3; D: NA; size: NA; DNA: TGTGCCAGCAGCTATAGGGGAGGACCCTACAATGAGCAGTTCTTC; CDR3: CASSYRGGPYNEQFF
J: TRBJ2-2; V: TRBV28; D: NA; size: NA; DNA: TGTGCCAGCATAGCCCCGAGCCGGGTCCAGGAGCTGTTTTTT; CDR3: CASIAPSRVQELFF
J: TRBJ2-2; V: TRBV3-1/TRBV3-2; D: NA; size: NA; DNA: TGTGCCAGCAGCCAAGATTCTGACAGCGAAACGAACACCGGGGAGCTGTTTTTT; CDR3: CASSQDSDSETNTGELFF
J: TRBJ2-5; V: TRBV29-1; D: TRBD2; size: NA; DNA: TGCAGCGTTGCCAGCGGGAACATCCAAGAGACCCAGTACTTC; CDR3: CSVASGNIQETQYF
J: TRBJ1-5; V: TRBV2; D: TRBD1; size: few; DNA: TGTGCCAGCAAAGGGACAGGGGGCTGGGATCAGCCCCAGCATTTT; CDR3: CASKGTGGWDQPQHF
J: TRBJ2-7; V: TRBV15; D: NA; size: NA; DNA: TGTGCCACCAGCAGGGACTTGGACAGCTACGAGCAGTACTTC; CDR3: CATSRDLDSYEQYF
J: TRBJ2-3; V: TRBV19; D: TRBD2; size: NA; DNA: TGTGCCAGTAGTATACTAGCGGGAGGCACAGATACGCAGTATTTT; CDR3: CASSILAGGTDTQYF
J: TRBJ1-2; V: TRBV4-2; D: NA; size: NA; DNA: TGTGCCAGCAGCCCAAAACTGAACAGGGACAATAGCCGCTATGGCTACACCTTC; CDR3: CASSPKLNRDNSRYGYTF
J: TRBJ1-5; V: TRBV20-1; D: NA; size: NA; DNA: TGCAGTGCTAGAAGCCTGGAGCCCCAGCATTTT; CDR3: CSARSLEPQHF
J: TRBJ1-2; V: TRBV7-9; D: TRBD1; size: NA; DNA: TGTGCCAGCAGCCCCACCGGGACAGGGGGCCCTAACTATGGCTACACCTTC; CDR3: CASSPTGTGGPNYGYTF
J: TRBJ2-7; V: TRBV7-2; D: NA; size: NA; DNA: TGTGCCAGCAGCTTAGGGGCGGGGCAGGCGATTTACGAGCAGTACTTC; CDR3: CASSLGAGQAIYEQYF
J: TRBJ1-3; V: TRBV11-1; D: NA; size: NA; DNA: TGTGCCAGCAGCTTCGGACGGGAACACTCTGGAAACACCATATATTTT; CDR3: CASSFGREHSGNTIYF
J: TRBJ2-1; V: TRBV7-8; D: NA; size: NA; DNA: TGTGCCAGCAGCTTATGGACTGGATACAATGAGCAGTTCTTC; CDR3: CASSLWTGYNEQFF
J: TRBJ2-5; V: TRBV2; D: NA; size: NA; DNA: TGTGCCAGCGGACAGCCTATTAGACAAGAGACCCAGTACTTC; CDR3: CASGQPIRQETQYF
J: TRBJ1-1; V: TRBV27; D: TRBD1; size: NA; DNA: TGTGCCAGCAGTATGCGGACAGGGTTGAACACTGAAGCTTTCTTT; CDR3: CASSMRTGLNTEAFF
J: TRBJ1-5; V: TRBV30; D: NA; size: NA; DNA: TGTGCCTGGAGTGTAATGGAGGGCTCAGCGTGGCATTTT; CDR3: CAWSVMEGSAWHF
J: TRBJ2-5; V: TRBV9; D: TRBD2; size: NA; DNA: TGTGCCAGCAGCGGGGCTAGCGGGAGTTCGGGGACCCAGTACTTC; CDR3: CASSGASGSSGTQYF
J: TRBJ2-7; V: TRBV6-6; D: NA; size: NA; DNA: TGTGCCAGCAGTTACTGGACTTCCTACGAGCAGTACTTC; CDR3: CASSYWTSYEQYF
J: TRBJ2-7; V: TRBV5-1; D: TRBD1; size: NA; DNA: TGCGCCAGCAGACCGGACAGGTCCCACGAGCAGTACTTC; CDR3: CASRPDRSHEQYF
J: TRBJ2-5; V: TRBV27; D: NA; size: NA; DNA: TGTGCCAGCGGTAGGACAGACCAAGAGACCCAGTACTTC; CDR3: CASGRTDQETQYF
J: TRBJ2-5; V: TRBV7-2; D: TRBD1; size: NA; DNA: TGTGCCAGCAGCCCCCCCGGGACAGGGGCGGAGACCCAGTACTTC; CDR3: CASSPPGTGAETQYF
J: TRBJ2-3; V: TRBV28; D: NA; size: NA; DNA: TGTGCCAGCAGTTTTGACTACACAGATACGCAGTATTTT; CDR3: CASSFDYTDTQYF
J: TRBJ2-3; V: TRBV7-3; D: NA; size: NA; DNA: TGTGCCAGCAGCCCAGGGGGGCTAAGCACAGATACGCAGTATTTT; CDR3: CASSPGGLSTDTQYF
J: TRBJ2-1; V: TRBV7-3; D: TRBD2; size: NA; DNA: TGTGCCAGCAGCTTTACACTAGCGGCCTACAATGAGCAGTTCTTC; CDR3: CASSFTLAAYNEQFF
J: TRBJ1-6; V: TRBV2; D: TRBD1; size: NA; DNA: TGTGCCAGCAGTGAAGGAGCCGGGACAGTCCTCCACTTT; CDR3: CASSEGAGTVLHF
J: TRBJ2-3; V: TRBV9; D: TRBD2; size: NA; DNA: TGTGCCAGCAGCCCCAGGACTAGCGTGCCCACAGATACGCAGTATTTT; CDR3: CASSPRTSVPTDTQYF
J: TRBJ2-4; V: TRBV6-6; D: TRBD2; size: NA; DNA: TGTGCCAGCAGTCGGACTAGCGGGAGGGCCGGGGCCAAAAACATTCAGTACTTC; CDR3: CASSRTSGRAGAKNIQYF